Listed below are T cell receptor beta chains from one sample, sequenced in a study of blood T cell repertoires in COVID-19. Assay: immunoSEQ multiplex PCR; the TCRdb copy retains only in-frame clones and omits some. The data show fewer than 250,000 clones, about nine tenths seen once. Sequenced material: peripheral blood. The receptors shown here come from a man aged 65 to 79 with acute or convalescent COVID-19. Both conserved end residues are part of each CDR3. A D gene is named only where the DNA matches it firmly. Expanded clones are given a class, and other clones once, few, many or no size at all.

V gene	D gene	J gene	clone size	CDR3 protein	CDR3 DNA
TRBV2	.	TRBJ2-6	.	CASSTSRGSGANVLTF	TGTGCCAGCAGCACCTCGAGAGGGTCTGGGGCCAACGTCCTGACTTTC
TRBV7-2	.	TRBJ2-1	.	CASSLDGSNEQFF	TGTGCCAGCAGCTTAGACGGGTCCAATGAGCAGTTCTTC
TRBV28	.	TRBJ2-1	.	CASSPLGASGNEQFF	TGTGCCAGCAGTCCCTTGGGAGCTTCGGGCAATGAGCAGTTCTTC
TRBV25-1	TRBD1	TRBJ1-1	.	CASSGSGGRTFF	TGTGCCAGCAGTGGGTCAGGGGGCAGAACTTTCTTT
TRBV6-4	.	TRBJ1-4	.	CAIQTYRGAANEKLFF	TGTGCCATCCAAACCTACCGGGGGGCTGCTAATGAAAAACTGTTTTTT
TRBV9	.	TRBJ2-7	.	CASSSQGIGEQYF	TGTGCCAGCAGCAGTCAGGGAATCGGCGAGCAGTACTTC
TRBV5-6	.	TRBJ1-5	.	CASSLLQGHNQPQHF	TGTGCCAGCAGCTTGTTGCAGGGCCACAATCAGCCCCAGCATTTT
TRBV6-5	TRBD2	TRBJ2-7	.	CASSYTTSGRTYEQYF	TGTGCCAGCAGTTACACTACTAGCGGGAGGACCTACGAGCAGTACTTC
TRBV11-3	.	TRBJ2-1	once	CASSFEGNSYNEQFF	TGTGCCAGCAGCTTTGAGGGAAACTCCTACAATGAGCAGTTCTTC
TRBV5-1	.	TRBJ2-7	.	CASSLSRVAYYEQYF	TGCGCCAGCAGCTTGTCCAGGGTGGCCTACTACGAGCAGTACTTC
TRBV7-9	TRBD2	TRBJ2-5	.	CASSRAGGVETQYF	TGTGCCAGCAGCCGAGCGGGAGGAGTGGAGACCCAGTACTTC
TRBV28	TRBD1	TRBJ1-4	.	CASTLRQGEKLFF	TGTGCCAGCACCCTTAGACAGGGCGAAAAACTGTTTTTT
TRBV29-1	.	TRBJ2-2	.	CSAGTSLNTGELFF	TGCAGCGCCGGGACAAGTCTGAACACCGGGGAGCTGTTTTTT
TRBV2	.	TRBJ1-1	.	CASSRDSPAFF	TGTGCCAGCAGCCGTGACAGCCCAGCTTTCTTT
TRBV5-5	TRBD1	TRBJ1-2	few	CASSASGTGGNYGYTF	TGTGCCAGCAGCGCGTCCGGGACAGGGGGTAACTATGGCTACACCTTC
TRBV28	.	TRBJ1-2	.	CASSSIALGAASYGYTF	TGTGCCAGCAGTTCTATCGCCCTTGGGGCGGCGAGCTATGGCTACACCTTC
TRBV9	.	TRBJ2-3	.	CASSFYGQISTDTQYF	TGTGCCAGCAGCTTTTATGGGCAGATCAGCACAGATACGCAGTATTTT
TRBV3-1/TRBV3-2	.	TRBJ1-2	.	CASSPGYGYTF	TGTGCCAGCAGCCCAGGCTATGGCTACACCTTC
TRBV3-1/TRBV3-2	.	TRBJ1-1	.	CASSLLGGGRSTEAFF	TGTGCCAGCAGCCTCCTAGGGGGGGGGCGAAGCACTGAAGCTTTCTTT
TRBV5-6	.	TRBJ1-5	.	CASSLWLFNQPQHF	TGTGCCAGCAGCTTGTGGCTTTTCAATCAGCCCCAGCATTTT
TRBV10-3	.	TRBJ2-7	.	CAISLQGWEQYF	TGTGCCATCAGTTTACAGGGTTGGGAGCAGTACTTC
TRBV5-6	TRBD2	TRBJ2-3	.	CASSAYGGSKEDTQYF	TGTGCCAGCAGCGCGTATGGCGGGAGTAAGGAAGATACGCAGTATTTT
TRBV12-5	.	TRBJ2-7	.	CASGLGDSFSYEQYF	TGTGCTAGTGGTCTGGGTGACTCCTTCTCCTACGAGCAGTACTTC
TRBV18	.	TRBJ2-5	.	CASSRMALDQETQYF	TGTGCCAGCTCACGCATGGCCTTGGACCAAGAGACCCAGTACTTC
TRBV6-2/TRBV6-3	TRBD1	TRBJ1-5	.	CASSSDRGNNQPQHF	TGTGCCAGCAGTTCGGACAGGGGAAACAATCAGCCCCAGCATTTT
TRBV5-4	.	TRBJ2-1	.	CASSRRDTTAYNEQFF	TGTGCCAGCAGCAGAAGGGACACCACGGCATACAATGAGCAGTTCTTC
TRBV7-2	.	TRBJ1-2	.	CASSLPPGQNSNYGYTF	TGTGCCAGCAGCTTACCTCCAGGACAGAATTCTAACTATGGCTACACCTTC
TRBV27	TRBD1	TRBJ2-1	once	CASRTRQGDYNEQFF	TGTGCCAGCAGAACAAGACAGGGGGACTACAATGAGCAGTTCTTC
TRBV29-1	TRBD1	TRBJ2-1	.	CSGDRSSYNEQFF	TGCAGCGGGGACAGAAGCTCCTACAATGAGCAGTTCTTC
TRBV10-3	TRBD2	TRBJ2-7	.	CASSGTSGRAFGEQYF	TGTGCCTCCTCCGGGACTAGCGGGAGGGCCTTCGGCGAGCAGTACTTC
TRBV9	.	TRBJ2-1	.	CASSVAPGINEQFF	TGTGCCAGCAGCGTAGCCCCGGGAATCAATGAGCAGTTCTTC
TRBV29-1	.	TRBJ2-7	.	CSVTSSPYEQYF	TGCAGCGTTACTAGCTCGCCCTACGAGCAGTACTTC
TRBV18	.	TRBJ2-4	.	CASSPPPEGNIQYF	TGTGCCAGCTCACCACCCCCCGAGGGCAACATTCAGTACTTC
TRBV6-2/TRBV6-3	.	TRBJ2-7	.	CASSLDQAGSYEQYF	TGTGCCAGCAGTTTGGACCAGGCGGGCTCCTACGAGCAGTACTTC
TRBV11-2	TRBD1	TRBJ1-4	once	CASSKPRPNSTGGKGENDEKLFF	TGTGCCAGCAGTAAACCACGACCAAACTCGACAGGGGGCAAAGGGGAAAATGATGAAAAACTGTTTTTT
TRBV19	.	TRBJ2-5	.	CASNPSWAAGFQETQYF	TGTGCCAGTAACCCCTCATGGGCCGCGGGCTTTCAAGAGACCCAGTACTTC
TRBV11-2	.	TRBJ1-2	.	CASSLGQGNYGYTF	TGTGCCAGCAGCTTAGGGCAGGGCAACTATGGCTACACCTTC
TRBV19	.	TRBJ1-4	.	CASSNRERYEKLFF	TGTGCCAGTAGTAACAGGGAACGGTATGAAAAACTGTTTTTT
TRBV9	TRBD1	TRBJ2-7	.	CASSVGQGASYEQYF	TGTGCCAGCAGCGTGGGACAGGGGGCCTCCTACGAGCAGTACTTC
TRBV10-3	.	TRBJ2-1	.	CAISEIVAGIHEQFF	TGTGCCATCAGTGAGATTGTTGCGGGAATCCATGAGCAGTTCTTC
TRBV4-3	.	TRBJ1-2	few	CASSHAATNYGYTF	TGCGCCAGCAGCCACGCCGCTACTAACTATGGCTACACCTTC
TRBV6-5	.	TRBJ2-7	.	CASRAASSYEQYF	TGTGCCAGCAGGGCAGCGAGCTCCTACGAGCAGTACTTC